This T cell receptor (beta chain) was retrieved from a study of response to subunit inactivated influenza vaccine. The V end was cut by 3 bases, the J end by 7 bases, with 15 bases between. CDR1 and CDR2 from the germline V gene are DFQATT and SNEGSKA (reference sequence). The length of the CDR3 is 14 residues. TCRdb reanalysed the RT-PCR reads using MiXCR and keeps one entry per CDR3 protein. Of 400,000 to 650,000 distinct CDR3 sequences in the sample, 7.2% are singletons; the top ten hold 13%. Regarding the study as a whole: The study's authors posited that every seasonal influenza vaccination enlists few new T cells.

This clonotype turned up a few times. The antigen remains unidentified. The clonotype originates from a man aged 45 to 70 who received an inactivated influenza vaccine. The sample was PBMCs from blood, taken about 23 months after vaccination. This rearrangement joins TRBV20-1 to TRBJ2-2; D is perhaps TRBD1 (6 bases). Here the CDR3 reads CSASPRGAVGELFF. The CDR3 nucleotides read TGCAGTGCTAGCCCCAGGGGCGCGGTCGGGGAGCTGTTTTTT.